These 12 T cell receptor beta chains were all obtained from the same sample, sequenced in a study of shared clonotypes between healthy human individuals. Clones were sequenced by immunoSEQ multiplex PCR, and TCRdb holds only the in-frame ones, with some missing. In the table there are roughly 480,000 clones, 70% to 80% of which are singletons. Sequencing input: PBMCs. The source of these receptors is a woman in her forties in good health. Some clones in this sample may be carry-over from other donors' samples.

This clone was seen once. Other nucleotide sequences in the sample specify the same CDR3. This chain joins TRBV10-3 and TRBJ2-7; D uncertain. The V and J ends lost 4 bases and 3 bases respectively, with 4 bases between them. In germline, CDR1 is ENHRY, CDR2 SYGVKD. The CDR3 is made up of 11 amino acids. CDR3 residues: CAISAGYEQYF. The CDR3 nucleotides read TGTGCCATCAGTGCGGGCTACGAGCAGTACTTC.

In its sample, this clone was seen a few times. The chain couples TRBV27 to TRBJ2-5; D gene uncertain. Trimming removed 10 bases from V and 7 bases from J, with 19 bases in between. Germline-derived CDR1 and CDR2 are MNHEY and SMNVEV (reference sequence). This CDR3 is built from 13 residues. Here the CDR3 DNA reads TGTGCCACCTCGGACGGACGGAGTGCGACCCAGTACTTC. Its protein product is CATSDGRSATQYF.

This clone has more than one count but fewer than ten. V usage is TRBV10-2 and J usage is TRBJ1-2; D not resolved. Trimming removed 8 bases at V and 10 bases at J, with 20 bases between. CDR1 is WSHSY, CDR2 SAAADI, per germline. The CDR3 spans 13 residues. CDR3 DNA sequence: TGCGCCAGCGCTCTTCGGCCCGGGGATCCCTACACCTTC. Translation: CASALRPGDPYTF.

This chain links TRBV6-5 with TRBJ2-7, with D unresolved. In germline, CDR1 is MNHEY, CDR2 SVGAGI. The CDR3 covers 14 residues. V was trimmed by 7 bases and J by 3 bases, leaving 16 bases between them. CDR3 region: CASKGSAKYYEQYF. CDR3 in DNA: TGTGCCAGCAAGGGCTCAGCCAAATACTACGAGCAGTACTTC.

The genes are TRBV2 and TRBJ2-1; D unclear. CDR1 and CDR2 from the germline V gene are SNHLY and FYNNEI. The CDR3 is made up of 13 amino acids. The V end lost 7 bases, the J end lost 7 bases, and 14 bases lay between the germline ends. The DNA for the CDR3 is TGTGCCAGCAACCGGTTCTTGGGGAATGAGCAGTTCTTC. Protein sequence: CASNRFLGNEQFF.

The genes are TRBV27 and TRBJ2-3; no firm D call. Trimming left V 6 bases short and J 0 bases short, with 16 bases between. The germline CDR1 and CDR2 sequences are MNHEY and SMNVEV (reference sequence). The CDR3 covers 16 residues. This chain's CDR3 is CASSSRSEPSTDTQYF. CDR3 nucleotide sequence: TGTGCCAGCAGCTCCCGTTCCGAGCCTAGCACAGATACGCAGTATTTT.

To note about this clone: A read error may produce the germline difference seen at one junction end. The chain recombines TRBV11-1 with TRBJ2-5, with D tentatively TRBD2 (5 bases). The germline gives CDR1 SGHAT, CDR2 FQDESV (reference sequence). The CDR3 length is 14 residues. CDR3 coding DNA: TGTGCTAGCAGCCGTCTAGCTGACCAAGAGACCCAGTACTTC. This translates into CASSRLADQETQYF.

Points on this clone: Other DNA sequences in the same sample also yield this CDR3. The rearrangement links TRBV7-3 to TRBJ1-1; tentative D call: TRBD1 (5 bases). Germline V gene sequence: CDR1 SGHTA, CDR2 FQGTGA. The V gene lost 6 bases and the J gene lost 5 bases, with 16 bases spanning the gap. This CDR3 has 14 amino acids. The CDR3 spells CASSQQGAGTEAFF. In nucleotides, the CDR3 is TGTGCCAGCAGTCAGCAGGGTGCGGGGACTGAAGCTTTCTTT.

The chain uses TRBV6-5 and TRBJ2-5, with D perhaps matching TRBD1 (6 bases). The CDR3 covers 13 residues. Trimming removed 6 bases at V and 10 bases at J, with 18 bases between. Per the germline V gene, CDR1 is MNHEY and CDR2 is SVGAGI. CDR3 loop: CASSYSKQGIQYF. CDR3 coding DNA: TGTGCCAGCAGCTATTCAAAACAGGGAATCCAGTACTTC.

The chain uses TRBV7-6 and TRBJ2-3, with D unclear. V was cut by 8 bases and J by 1 base, with 7 bases left in between. Per germline, CDR1 SGHVS and CDR2 FNYEAQ. This CDR3 region has 12 residues. This chain's CDR3 is CASQVGTDTQYF. CDR3 nucleotide sequence: TGTGCCAGCCAGGTCGGCACAGATACGCAGTATTTT.

This chain connects TRBV7-8 to TRBJ2-2, with a possible D match to TRBD2 (5 bases). The length of the CDR3 is 15 residues. Germline V gene lookup returns CDR1 SGHVS and CDR2 FQNEAQ. V was shortened by 1 base and J by 7 bases, with 13 bases between the two germline ends. The CDR3 protein is CASSLGTRDHGELFF. The CDR3 DNA follows: TGTGCCAGCAGCTTAGGTACCCGGGATCACGGGGAGCTGTTTTTT. Drawing the rest from reference TRBV7-8 and TRBJ2-2, the complete variable domain is GAGVSQSPRYKVAKRGQDVALRCDPISGHVSLFWYQQALGQGPEFLTYFQNEAQLDKSGLPSDRFFAERPEGSVSTLKIQRTQQEDSAVYLCASSLGTRDHGELFFGEGSRLTVL.

J is TRBJ2-1 and V is TRBV7-2; D gene uncertain. V shed 1 base and J shed 4 bases, with 14 bases lying between them. CDR1 is SGHTA, CDR2 FQGNSA, per germline. The CDR3 has 16 residues. CDR3 region: CASSLGLFPVYNEQFF. CDR3 DNA: TGTGCCAGCAGCTTAGGACTTTTCCCAGTATACAATGAGCAGTTCTTC. The complete variable domain, with remaining parts taken from reference TRBV7-2 and TRBJ2-1, reads GAGVSQSPSNKVTEKGKDVELRCDPISGHTALYWYRQSLGQGLEFLIYFQGNSAPDKSGLPSDRFSAERTGGSVSTLTIQRTQQEDSAVYLCASSLGLFPVYNEQFFGPGTRLTVL.